The table lists the clone carrying this T cell receptor (beta chain) with many counts. Antigen unknown. This record comes from a study of spatial heterogeneity in lung cancer. Findings of the study overall: Estimates put coverage of tumor T cells 5.5% to 8% for alpha and more than 11% for beta chains. Intratumoral expanded alpha and beta TCR counts were found to track tumor mutation counts.

CDR3 length equals 14 residues. V lost 5 bases and J 7 bases, leaving 14 bases between the germline ends. A single record per CDR3 protein comes from TCRdb applying MiXCR to the 5' RACE reads. Of fewer than 25,000 distinct CDR3 sequences listed, more than 4.5% are singletons. Time point given: sample taken at primary tumor resection. The genes are TRBV12-3 or TRBV12-4 and TRBJ1-4, with D possibly being TRBD1 (5 bases). The starting material was lung tumor tissue, obtained at surgery. The origin of this receptor is a male donor with early-stage non-small cell lung cancer. CDR3 amino acids: CASSPAVGGEKLFF. The CDR3 region has the DNA TGTGCCAGCAGTCCCGCGGTGGGGGGTGAAAAACTGTTTTTT.